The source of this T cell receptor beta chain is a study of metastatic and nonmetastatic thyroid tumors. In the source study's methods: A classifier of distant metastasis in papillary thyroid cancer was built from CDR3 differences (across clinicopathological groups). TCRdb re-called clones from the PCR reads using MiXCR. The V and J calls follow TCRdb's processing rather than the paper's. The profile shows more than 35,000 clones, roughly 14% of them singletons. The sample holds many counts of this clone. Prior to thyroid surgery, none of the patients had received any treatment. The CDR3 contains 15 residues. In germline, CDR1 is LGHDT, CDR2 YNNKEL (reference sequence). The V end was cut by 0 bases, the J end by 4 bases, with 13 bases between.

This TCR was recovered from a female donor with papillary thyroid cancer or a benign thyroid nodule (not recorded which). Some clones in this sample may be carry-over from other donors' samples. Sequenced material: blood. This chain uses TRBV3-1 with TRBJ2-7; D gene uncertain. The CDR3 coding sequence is TGTGCCAGCAGCCAAGATATACACCGGACGTACGAGCAGTACTTC. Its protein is CASSQDIHRTYEQYF.